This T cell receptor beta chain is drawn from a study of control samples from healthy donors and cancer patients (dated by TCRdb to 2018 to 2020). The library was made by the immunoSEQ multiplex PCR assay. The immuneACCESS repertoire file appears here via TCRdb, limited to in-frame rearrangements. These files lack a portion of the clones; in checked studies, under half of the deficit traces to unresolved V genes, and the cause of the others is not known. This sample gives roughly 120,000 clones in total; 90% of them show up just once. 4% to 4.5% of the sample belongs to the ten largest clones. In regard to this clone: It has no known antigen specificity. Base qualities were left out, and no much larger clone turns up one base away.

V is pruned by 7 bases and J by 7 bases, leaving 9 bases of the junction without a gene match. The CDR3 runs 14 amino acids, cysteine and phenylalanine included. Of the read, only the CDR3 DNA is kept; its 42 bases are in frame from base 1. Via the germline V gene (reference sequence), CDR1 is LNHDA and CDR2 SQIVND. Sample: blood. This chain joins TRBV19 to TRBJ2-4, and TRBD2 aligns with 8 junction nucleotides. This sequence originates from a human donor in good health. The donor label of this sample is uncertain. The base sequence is TGTGCCAGTACCTCCGCGGGGGGCGGGAACATTCAGTACTTC. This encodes CASTSAGGGNIQYF.